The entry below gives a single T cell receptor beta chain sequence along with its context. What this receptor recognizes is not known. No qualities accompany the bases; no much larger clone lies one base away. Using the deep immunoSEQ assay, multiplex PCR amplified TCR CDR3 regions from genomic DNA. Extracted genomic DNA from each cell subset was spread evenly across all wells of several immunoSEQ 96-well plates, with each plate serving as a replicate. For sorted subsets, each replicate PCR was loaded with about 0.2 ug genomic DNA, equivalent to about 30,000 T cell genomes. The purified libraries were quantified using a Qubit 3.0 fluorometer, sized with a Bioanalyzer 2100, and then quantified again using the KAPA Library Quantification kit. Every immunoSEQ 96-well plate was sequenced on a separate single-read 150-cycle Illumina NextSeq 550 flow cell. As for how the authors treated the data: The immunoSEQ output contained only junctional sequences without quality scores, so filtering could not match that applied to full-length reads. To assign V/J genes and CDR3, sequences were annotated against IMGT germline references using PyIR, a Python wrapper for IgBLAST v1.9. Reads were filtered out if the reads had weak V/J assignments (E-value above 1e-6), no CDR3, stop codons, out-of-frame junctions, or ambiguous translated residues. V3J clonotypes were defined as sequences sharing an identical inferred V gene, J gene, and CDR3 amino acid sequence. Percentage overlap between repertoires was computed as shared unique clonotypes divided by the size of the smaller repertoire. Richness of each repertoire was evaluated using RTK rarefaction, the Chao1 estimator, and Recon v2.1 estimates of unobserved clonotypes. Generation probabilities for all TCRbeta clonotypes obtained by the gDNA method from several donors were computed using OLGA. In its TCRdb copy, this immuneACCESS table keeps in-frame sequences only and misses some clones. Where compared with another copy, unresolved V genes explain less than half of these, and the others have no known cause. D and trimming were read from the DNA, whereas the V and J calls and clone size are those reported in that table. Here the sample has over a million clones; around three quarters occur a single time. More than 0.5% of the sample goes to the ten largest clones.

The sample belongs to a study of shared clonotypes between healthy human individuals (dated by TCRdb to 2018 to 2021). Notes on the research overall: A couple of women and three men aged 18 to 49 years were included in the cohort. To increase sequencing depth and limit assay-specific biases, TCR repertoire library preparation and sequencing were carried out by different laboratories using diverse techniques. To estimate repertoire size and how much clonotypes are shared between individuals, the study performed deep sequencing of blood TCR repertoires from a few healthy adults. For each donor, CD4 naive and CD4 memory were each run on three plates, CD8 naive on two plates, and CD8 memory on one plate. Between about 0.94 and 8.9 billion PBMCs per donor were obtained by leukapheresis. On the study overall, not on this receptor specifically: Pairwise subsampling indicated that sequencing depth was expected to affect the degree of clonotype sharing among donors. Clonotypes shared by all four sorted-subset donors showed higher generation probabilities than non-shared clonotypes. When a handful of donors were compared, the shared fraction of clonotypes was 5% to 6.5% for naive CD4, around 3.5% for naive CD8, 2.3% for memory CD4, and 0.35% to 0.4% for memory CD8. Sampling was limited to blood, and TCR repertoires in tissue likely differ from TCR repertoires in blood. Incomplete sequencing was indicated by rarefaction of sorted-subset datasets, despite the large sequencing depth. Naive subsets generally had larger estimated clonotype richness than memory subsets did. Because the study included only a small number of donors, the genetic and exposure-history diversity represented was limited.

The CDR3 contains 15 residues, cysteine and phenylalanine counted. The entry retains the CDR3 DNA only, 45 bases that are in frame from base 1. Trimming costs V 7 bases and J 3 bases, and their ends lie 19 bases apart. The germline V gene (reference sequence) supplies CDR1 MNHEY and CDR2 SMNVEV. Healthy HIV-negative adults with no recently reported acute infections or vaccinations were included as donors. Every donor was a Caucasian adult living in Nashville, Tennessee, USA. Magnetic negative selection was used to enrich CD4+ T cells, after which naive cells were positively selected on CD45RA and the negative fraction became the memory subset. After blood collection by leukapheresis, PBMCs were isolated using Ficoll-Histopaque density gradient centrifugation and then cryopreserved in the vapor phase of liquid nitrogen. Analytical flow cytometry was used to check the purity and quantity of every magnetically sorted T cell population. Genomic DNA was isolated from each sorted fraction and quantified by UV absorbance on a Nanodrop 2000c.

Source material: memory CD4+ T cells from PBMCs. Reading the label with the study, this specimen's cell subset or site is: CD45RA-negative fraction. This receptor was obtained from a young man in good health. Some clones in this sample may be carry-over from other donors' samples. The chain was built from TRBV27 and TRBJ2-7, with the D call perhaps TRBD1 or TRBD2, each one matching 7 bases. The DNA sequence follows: TGTGCCAGCAAAAACAGGGGAGGGGATTACTACGAGCAGTACTTC. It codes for CASKNRGGDYYEQYF.